Following are 15 T cell receptor beta chains from one sample sequenced in a study of T cell changes during pregnancy in multiple sclerosis. TCRdb's copy holds only in-frame clones and misses some; the assay was immunoSEQ multiplex PCR. The table lists roughly 100,000 clones, almost 95% of them singletons. Sample: peripheral blood, taken after pregnancy. Receptors were obtained from a female donor with multiple sclerosis, enrolled in a pregnancy study.

V gene TRBV19 combines with J gene TRBJ2-1; the D gene is possibly TRBD2 (6 bases). Per germline, CDR1 LNHDA and CDR2 SQIVND (reference sequence). Trimming left V 5 bases short and J 6 bases short, with 14 bases between. This CDR3 contains 14 residues. The CDR3 region is CASSAMQGGNEQFF. The CDR3 coding sequence is TGTGCCAGTAGTGCCATGCAGGGAGGCAATGAGCAGTTCTTC.

The chain combines TRBV5-1 with TRBJ1-1; 9 bases map to TRBD1. Per the germline V gene, CDR1 is SGHRS and CDR2 is YFSETQ. V lost 2 bases to trimming and J lost 1 base; unmatched junction nucleotides: 6. This CDR3 spans 16 amino acids. The CDR3 sequence is CASSLPLQGANTEAFF. The CDR3 nucleotides are TGCGCCAGCAGCTTACCCTTACAGGGGGCGAACACTGAAGCTTTCTTT.

V is TRBV18 and J is TRBJ1-4, with D possibly TRBD1 on 6 matching bases. V gave up 6 bases and J gave up 6 bases, with 23 bases separating them. This CDR3 has 17 amino acids. The V gene's germline CDR1 is KGHSH and CDR2 LQKENI. The CDR3 loop is CASSRTGHPIGDEKLFF. In DNA form, the CDR3 reads TGTGCCAGCTCCAGAACGGGACACCCAATCGGGGATGAAAAACTGTTTTTT.

V is TRBV6-4 and J is TRBJ1-2; no clear D gene. V shed 3 bases and J shed 4 bases, with 12 bases lying between them. The CDR3 is made up of 14 amino acids. Germline CDR1 is MRHNA and CDR2 is SNTAGT. CDR3 sequence: CASSDHLGGYGYTF. The CDR3, as DNA: TGTGCCAGCAGTGATCATCTCGGTGGCTATGGCTACACCTTC.

This clone was seen only once. This chain connects TRBV9 to TRBJ2-6, with 7 bases matching TRBD1. The CDR3 loop spans 16 amino acids. V was pared by 0 bases and J by 2 bases, with 2 bases of the junction left unmatched. Germline V gene sequence: CDR1 SGDLS, CDR2 YYNGEE. The CDR3 protein is CASSVAGTAGANVLTF. The CDR3 DNA is TGTGCCAGCAGCGTAGCCGGGACAGCTGGGGCCAACGTCCTGACTTTC.

In regard to this clone: Other DNA variants within this sample encode the same CDR3. This chain links TRBV18 with TRBJ1-1; D might be TRBD1 (5 bases). Germline values: CDR1 KGHSH, CDR2 LQKENI. V was shortened by 3 bases and J by 4 bases, with 9 bases between the two germline ends. There are 13 residues in the CDR3. CDR3 sequence (DNA): TGTGCCAGCTCACCCAGGGAGGCCACTGAAGCTTTCTTT. It encodes CASSPREATEAFF.

The V gene is TRBV29-1, the J gene TRBJ2-2; D is perhaps TRBD1 (6 bases). Germline assignment: CDR1 SQVTM and CDR2 ANQGSEA. V was cut by 6 bases and J by 3 bases, with 14 bases left in between. CDR3 size: 14 residues. The CDR3 DNA reads TGCAGCGTCCTCGACAGGACCGACACCGGGGAGCTGTTTTTT. Its protein is CSVLDRTDTGELFF.

The chain joins TRBV7-6 to TRBJ2-7; TRBD2 matches 11 bases. The CDR3 loop spans 16 amino acids. The V gene end was trimmed by 1 base and the J gene end by 3 bases; junction bases not matched to a gene: 5. Germline CDR1 reads SGHVS; CDR2 reads FNYEAQ. The CDR3 reads CASSLDRTSGFYEQYF. The CDR3 DNA follows: TGTGCCAGCAGCTTAGATAGGACTAGCGGGTTCTACGAGCAGTACTTC.

The chain is built from TRBV19 and TRBJ1-1, with 8 nucleotides matching TRBD1. CDR3 length: 14 residues. Per the germline V gene, CDR1 is LNHDA and CDR2 is SQIVND (reference sequence). The J segment lost 1 base and the V segment lost 4 bases, leaving 2 bases of the junction unmatched. CDR3 in DNA: TGTGCCAGTAGTACGACAGGGGCGAACACTGAAGCTTTCTTT. This codes for CASSTTGANTEAFF.

This rearrangement joins TRBV2 to TRBJ2-7; D may be TRBD2 (5 bases). The CDR3 has 12 amino acids. Germline lookup yields CDR1 SNHLY and CDR2 FYNNEI. Deletions cut 7 bases from V and 5 bases from J, with 12 bases between. In nucleotides, the CDR3 is TGTGCCAGCACGGTGTCTAGCAACGAGCAGTACTTC. Its protein product is CASTVSSNEQYF.

The count of this clone is one. The genes are TRBV9 and TRBJ1-2, with 8 nucleotides matching TRBD1. J was trimmed by 5 bases and V by 2 bases; bases with no gene match: 8. The CDR3 contains 15 residues. The germline V gene encodes CDR1 SGDLS and CDR2 YYNGEE. CDR3 coding DNA: TGTGCCAGCAGCGTGCTTCCAGGGGGCGCGTATGGCTACACCTTC. Its protein product is CASSVLPGGAYGYTF.

The rearrangement links TRBV15 to TRBJ2-7, with TRBD2 matching 7 bases. Germline lookup yields CDR1 LNHNV and CDR2 YYDKDF (reference sequence). V gave up 1 base and J gave up 6 bases; unmatched junction bases: 12. This CDR3 is built from 16 residues. The CDR3, as DNA: TGTGCCACCAGCAGAGCTCGGGACTACAGTATTGGCGAGCAGTACTTC. Its protein is CATSRARDYSIGEQYF.

As for this clone: The identical CDR3 is also encoded by other nucleotide sequences in the sample. V and J are TRBV28 and TRBJ1-5, with 9 bases lining up with TRBD1. Germline CDR1 reads MDHEN; CDR2 reads SYDVKM. CDR3 length: 14 amino acids. Trimming at V came to 6 bases and at J to 4 bases, leaving 4 bases not matched to a gene. The CDR3 DNA follows: TGTGCCAGCAGCCTGGGACAGGGTAATCAGCCCCAGCATTTT. Amino acids: CASSLGQGNQPQHF.

This clone occurred a few times. This chain joins TRBV28 and TRBJ1-5, with D possibly matching TRBD1 (6 bases). CDR3 size: 15 residues. Germline assignment: CDR1 MDHEN and CDR2 SYDVKM. Trimming shortened V by 3 bases and J by 1 base, and 10 bases separated the two germline ends. The DNA for the CDR3 is TGTGCCAGCAGTTTCCTGGACAGAAGCAATCAGCCCCAGCATTTT. It is translated as CASSFLDRSNQPQHF.

V is TRBV18 and J is TRBJ2-7; 10 bases fit TRBD1. Germline values: CDR1 KGHSH, CDR2 LQKENI. This CDR3 contains 14 residues. The J segment lost 4 bases and the V segment lost 8 bases, leaving 8 bases of the junction unmatched. CDR3 DNA sequence: TGTGCCAGCGCCCGGACAGGGGGTTCTTACGAGCAGTACTTC. Protein product: CASARTGGSYEQYF.